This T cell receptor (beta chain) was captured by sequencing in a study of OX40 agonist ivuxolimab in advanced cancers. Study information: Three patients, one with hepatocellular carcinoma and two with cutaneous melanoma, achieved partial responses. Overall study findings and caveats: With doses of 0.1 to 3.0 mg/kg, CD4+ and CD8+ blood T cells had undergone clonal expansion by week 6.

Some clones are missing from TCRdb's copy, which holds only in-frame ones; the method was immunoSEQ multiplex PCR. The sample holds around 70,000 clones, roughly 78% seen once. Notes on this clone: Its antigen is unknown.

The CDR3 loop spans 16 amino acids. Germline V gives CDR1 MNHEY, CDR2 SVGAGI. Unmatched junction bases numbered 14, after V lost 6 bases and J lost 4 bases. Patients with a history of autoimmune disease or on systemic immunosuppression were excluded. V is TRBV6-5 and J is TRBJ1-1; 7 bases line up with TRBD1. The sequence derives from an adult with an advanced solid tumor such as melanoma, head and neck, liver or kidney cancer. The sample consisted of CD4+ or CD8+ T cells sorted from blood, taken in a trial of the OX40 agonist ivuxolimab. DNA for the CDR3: TGTGCCAGCAGCTACGCCAGGACAGGTCCCTCCACTGAAGCTTTCTTT. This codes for CASSYARTGPSTEAFF.